Reported below is one TCR beta chain. No antigen is known for it. These data originate in a study of human T cells and chemical hapten exposure. Looking at the study overall: Variability of per-sample TCR yields stemmed mainly from small differences in pooled library volume.

What the library attached to individual cDNA molecules were unique molecular identifiers. TCRdb re-derived calls from the 5' RACE reads in MiXCR, one entry per CDR3 protein. The sample lists 110,000 or so distinct CDR3 sequences, around 20% seen once, with 2.8% in the top ten. It was unfractionated whole blood from which total RNA was extracted. From germline, CDR1 is SGHRS and CDR2 YFSETQ. The ends were cut back, 5 bases at V and 3 bases at J, with 11 bases in the middle. The CDR3 loop spans 13 amino acids. Study-wide results and caveats: Sensitizing to DPC left TCRs with a frequency above 1 in 1000 unaltered.

The chain joins TRBV5-1 to TRBJ2-5, with TRBD2 as a possible D gene (6 bases). This receptor was obtained from a human donor in good health. CDR3 bases: TGCGCCAGCAGAATTGGCGGGGAAGAGACCCAGTACTTC. Amino acids: CASRIGGEETQYF.